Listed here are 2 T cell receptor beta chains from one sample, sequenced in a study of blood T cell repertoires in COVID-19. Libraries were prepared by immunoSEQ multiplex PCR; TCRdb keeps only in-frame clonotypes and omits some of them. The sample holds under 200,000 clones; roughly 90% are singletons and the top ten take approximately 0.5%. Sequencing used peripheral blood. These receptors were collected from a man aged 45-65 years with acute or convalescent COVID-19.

The CDR3 is CASSEIGHGYTF. DNA for the CDR3: TGTGCCAGTAGTGAGATTGGGCATGGCTACACCTTC. The chain links TRBV19 to TRBJ1-2; D gene unclear. This CDR3 is 12 amino acids long. V was pared by 5 bases and J by 6 bases, with 10 bases between. The V gene's germline CDR1 is LNHDA and CDR2 SQIVND (reference sequence).

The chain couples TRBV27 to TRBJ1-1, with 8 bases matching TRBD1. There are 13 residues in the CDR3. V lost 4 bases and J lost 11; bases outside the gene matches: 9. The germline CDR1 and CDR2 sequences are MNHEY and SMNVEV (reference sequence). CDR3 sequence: CASSSRGLTAAFF. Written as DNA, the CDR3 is TGTGCCAGCAGTTCCAGGGGGCTTACGGCCGCTTTCTTT.